One and the same sample provided the 21 T cell receptor beta chains below, sequenced in a study of Ad26.COV2.S vaccination and SARS-CoV-2 variants. Only in-frame clones appear in the TCRdb table, and some are missing; sequencing was by immunoSEQ multiplex PCR. In the table there are more than 300,000 clones, more than 70% of which are singletons. The treatment: about 20 received Ad26.COV2.S at low or high dose, single or two shots; about 5 received placebo; per-sample allocation not given. All samples were drawn on day 63, counting from the first vaccine or placebo injection. The material was peripheral blood, obtained in a trial of Ad26.COV2.S vaccine versus placebo. All receptors derive from a person between 18 and 60 years old who received the Ad26.COV2.S COVID-19 vaccine or a placebo.

A single count supports this clone. This chain uses TRBV29-1 with TRBJ1-2, with D tentatively TRBD1 (6 bases). Germline-derived CDR1 and CDR2 are SQVTM and ANQGSEA. The CDR3 has 11 residues. Trimming left V 3 bases short and J 4 bases short, with 6 bases between. The CDR3 nucleotides read TGCAGCGTTGACAGGGGCTATGGCTACACCTTC. Protein: CSVDRGYGYTF.

V is TRBV10-3 and J is TRBJ2-2; 9 nucleotides align to TRBD2. The J segment lost 2 bases and the V segment lost 4 bases, leaving 8 bases of the junction unmatched. CDR3 size: 17 residues. Germline values: CDR1 ENHRY, CDR2 SYGVKD. The CDR3 protein is CAISVSAGLANTGELFF. The DNA of the CDR3 is TGTGCCATCAGTGTTTCTGCGGGACTAGCCAACACCGGGGAGCTGTTTTTT.

The gene calls are TRBV6-4 and TRBJ1-1; 7 positions match TRBD1. Looked up from germline, CDR1 is MRHNA and CDR2 is SNTAGT. The CDR3 runs 16 residues. After removal of 2 bases from V and 4 bases from J, the junction contained 10 bases not matched to a gene. CDR3 residues: CASSDPYRGIGTEAFF. CDR3 coding DNA: TGTGCCAGCAGTGACCCCTACAGGGGTATTGGCACTGAAGCTTTCTTT.

This clone turned up a few times. The chain is built from TRBV9 and TRBJ1-2, with D maybe TRBD1 (6 bases). Per germline, CDR1 SGDLS and CDR2 YYNGEE. The CDR3 covers 15 residues. The V end was cut by 3 bases, the J end by 9 bases, with 21 bases between. The CDR3 sequence: CASSAHQDSLGSYTF. CDR3 DNA sequence: TGTGCCAGCAGCGCACACCAGGACAGCCTCGGTAGCTACACCTTC.

The chain combines TRBV7-6 with TRBJ2-1; 7 bases align to TRBD1. The CDR3 has 16 residues. With V trimmed by 1 base and J by 2 bases, 5 bases remained unmatched. Germline V gene data show CDR1 as SGHVS and CDR2 as FNYEAQ. CDR3 bases: TGTGCCAGCAGCTTAGGACAGGGTTGGACCTACAATGAGCAGTTCTTC. Its protein is CASSLGQGWTYNEQFF.

V gene TRBV7-2 combines with J gene TRBJ1-1; D gene ambiguous. V was trimmed by 2 bases and J by 1 base, leaving 8 bases between them. The germline V gene has CDR1 SGHTA and CDR2 FQGNSA. The CDR3 contains 14 residues. CDR3 nucleotide sequence: TGTGCCAGCAGCTTAATGGGTGGGAACACTGAAGCTTTCTTT. This encodes CASSLMGGNTEAFF.

This chain connects TRBV7-6 to TRBJ2-3, with a possible D match to TRBD1 (5 bases). CDR3 length: 13 amino acids. Trimming cost V 5 bases and J 6 bases, with 12 bases left between them. CDR1 is SGHVS and CDR2 is FNYEAQ in the germline V gene. CDR3 nucleotide sequence: TGTGCCAGCAGCAAACAGGACGGGGATACGCAGTATTTT. It encodes CASSKQDGDTQYF.

The chain uses TRBV6-4 and TRBJ1-2; D call uncertain. The CDR3 contains 14 residues. Germline V gene data show CDR1 as MRHNA and CDR2 as SNTAGT. Trimming stripped 5 bases from V and 7 bases from J, with 17 bases between. This CDR3 is CASSPILALGGYTF. As DNA, the CDR3 is TGTGCCAGCAGTCCCATTCTCGCCCTTGGTGGCTACACCTTC.

This sequence joins TRBV7-8 and TRBJ2-1, with 12 nucleotides matching TRBD2. The CDR3 is 18 residues long. Germline assignment: CDR1 SGHVS and CDR2 FQNEAQ. J lost 0 bases, V lost 5 bases, and 8 bases had no gene match. The CDR3 nucleotides are TGTGCCAGCAGCATACTAGCGGGGGGCCTTAGCTCCTACAATGAGCAGTTCTTC. It translates to CASSILAGGLSSYNEQFF. Using reference TRBV7-8 and TRBJ2-1 for the parts outside the CDR3, the full variable domain is GAGVSQSPRYKVAKRGQDVALRCDPISGHVSLFWYQQALGQGPEFLTYFQNEAQLDKSGLPSDRFFAERPEGSVSTLKIQRTQQEDSAVYLCASSILAGGLSSYNEQFFGPGTRLTVL.

This clone has a handful of counts. This chain uses TRBV10-3 with TRBJ1-1; the D gene is possibly TRBD1 (5 bases). CDR1 ENHRY and CDR2 SYGVKD come from the germline V gene. Trimming shortened V by 0 bases and J by 4 bases, and 9 bases separated the two germline ends. The CDR3 contains 14 residues. The CDR3 here is CAISESGGATEAFF. Here the CDR3 DNA reads TGTGCCATCAGTGAGTCAGGAGGGGCCACTGAAGCTTTCTTT.

Here the CDR3 reads CASSKRQSNYGYTF. CDR3 nucleotide sequence: TGTGCCAGCAGCAAAAGGCAGTCGAACTATGGCTACACCTTC. V usage is TRBV21-1 and J usage is TRBJ1-2. TRBV21-1 is termed a pseudogene. This CDR3 has 14 amino acids.

The V call is TRBV2, the J call TRBJ1-4, with D possibly TRBD1 on 5 matching bases. Germline CDR1 reads SNHLY; CDR2 reads FYNNEI. This CDR3 is 15 amino acids long. Trimming removed 6 bases from V and 10 bases from J, with 21 bases in between. CDR3: CASRTSGTAVGKLFF. The CDR3 DNA reads TGTGCCAGCAGGACGTCCGGGACGGCCGTCGGAAAACTGTTTTTT.

The rearrangement uses TRBV15 and TRBJ2-5; 7 positions match TRBD2. In germline, CDR1 is LNHNV, CDR2 YYDKDF (reference sequence). The CDR3 spans 14 residues. The junction had 8 bases not matched to a gene; V was cut back by 5 bases and J by 5 bases. This chain's CDR3 is CATSGGGSRETQYF. The CDR3 DNA reads TGTGCCACCAGCGGGGGAGGGTCTAGGGAGACCCAGTACTTC.

The chain combines TRBV29-1 with TRBJ1-2; TRBD1 matches 10 bases. From germline, CDR1 is SQVTM and CDR2 ANQGSEA. Trimming cost V 7 bases and J 3 bases; bases outside gene matches: 17. The CDR3 has 17 residues. Written as DNA, the CDR3 is TGCAGCGCTCATGCCCTATGGAGACAGGGGGCTTACTATGGCTACACCTTC. Translating it yields CSAHALWRQGAYYGYTF.

A note on this clone: Just one base apart from a much larger clone, this may be a read error. Other DNA sequences in the sample encode the same CDR3. The chain employs TRBV11-2 and TRBJ2-1, with D perhaps assigned TRBD1 or TRBD2 (6 bases each). Germline CDR1 and CDR2: SGHAT and FQNNGV. The CDR3 sequence is 16 residues long. V was clipped by 1 base and J by 0 bases, with 10 bases between them. The CDR3 DNA reads TGTGCCAGCAGCTTAGGGGGGGCGAGCTCCTACAATGAGCAGTTCTTC. Protein product: CASSLGGASSYNEQFF.

V usage is TRBV3-1 (or the pseudogene TRBV3-2) and J usage is TRBJ2-5; D unresolved. The CDR3 runs 14 residues. CDR1 and CDR2 from the germline V gene are LGHDT and YNNKEL (reference sequence). With 4 bases removed from V and 7 bases from J, the gap between germline ends came to 16 bases. The CDR3 nucleotides are TGTGCCAGCAGCCCATCCTTCCAACCCGGGACCCAGTACTTC. It specifies CASSPSFQPGTQYF.

The chain uses TRBV12-3 or TRBV12-4 and TRBJ1-5, with D unresolved. The CDR3 extends over 12 amino acids. V lost 4 bases to trimming and J lost 7 bases, with 8 bases between them. The CDR3 here is CASSSVPQPQHF. The CDR3 region has the DNA TGTGCCAGCAGTTCGGTTCCCCAGCCCCAGCATTTT.

The genes are TRBV18 and TRBJ1-6; D gene uncertain. The CDR3 loop spans 16 amino acids. V was clipped by 3 bases and J by 7 bases, with 16 bases between them. CDR1 and CDR2 from the germline V gene are KGHSH and LQKENI. Here the CDR3 reads CASSPQWQVGNSPLHF. The CDR3 nucleotides are TGTGCCAGCTCACCCCAATGGCAGGTTGGGAATTCACCCCTCCACTTT.

The chain has TRBV20-1 and TRBJ2-3, with D possibly TRBD2 on 6 matching bases. Looked up from germline, CDR1 is DFQATT and CDR2 is SNEGSKA (reference sequence). This CDR3 is 15 amino acids long. V lost 3 bases to trimming and J lost 0 bases, with 13 bases between them. CDR3: CSASRGGVSTDTQYF. The DNA of the CDR3 is TGCAGTGCTAGTCGGGGCGGGGTTAGCACAGATACGCAGTATTTT.

The chain couples TRBV7-6 to TRBJ2-1; D tentatively fits TRBD1 or TRBD2 (5 bases each). V was shortened by 0 bases and J by 6 bases, with 12 bases between the two germline ends. The CDR3 is made up of 15 amino acids. Per germline, CDR1 SGHVS and CDR2 FNYEAQ. The CDR3 is CASSLAGVNSNEQFF. For the CDR3, the DNA is TGTGCCAGCAGCTTAGCGGGGGTAAACTCCAATGAGCAGTTCTTC.

This clone was found once. This chain uses TRBV14 with TRBJ1-3, with D maybe TRBD1 (5 bases). V gave up 0 bases and J gave up 4 bases, with 13 bases separating them. The CDR3 spans 16 residues. Germline lookup yields CDR1 SGHDN and CDR2 FVKESK. DNA of the CDR3: TGTGCCAGCAGCCAAGATTGGCAGGGCCACGGAAACACCATATATTTT. It translates to CASSQDWQGHGNTIYF. Full variable domain (missing parts from reference TRBV14 and TRBJ1-3): EAGVTQFPSHSVIEKGQTVTLRCDPISGHDNLYWYRRVMGKEIKFLLHFVKESKQDESGMPNNRFLAERTGGTYSTLKVQPAELEDSGVYFCASSQDWQGHGNTIYFGEGSWLTVV.